This T cell receptor beta chain is drawn from a study of regulatory T cells in long-lasting Graves disease. Across the study: Graves' patients who were just diagnosed had used antithyroid drugs for under 3 months.

Germline V gene lookup returns CDR1 MNHNS and CDR2 SASEGT. The ends were cut back, 8 bases at V and 3 bases at J, with 13 bases in the middle. The CDR3 sequence is 14 residues long. Arm-PCR of CDR3 regions and iRepertoire HTBI primers were used to build TCR beta libraries. TCRdb reanalysed the multiplex PCR reads using MiXCR and keeps one entry per CDR3 protein. The sample lists fewer than 650,000 distinct CDR3 sequences; 16% were seen once. Time point defined: newly diagnosed GD, antithyroid drugs for less than 3 months. There was RNA extracted from PBMCs, and the TCR library was made from it. The patients were enrolled through endocrinology in Xi'an, China. This clonotype has at least ten counts. This sample was shared with a second study, whose subject was T cells in Graves' hyperthyroidism and ophthalmopathy. As that report states: Each patient was aged 18 to 65 and had newly diagnosed hyperthyroidism of under 2 months' duration. Investigators excluded patients with uncontrolled infection, other autoimmune disease, pregnancy or lactation.

The sequences come from peripheral blood mononuclear cells (PBMCs), collected at new diagnosis, from a patient treated with antithyroid drugs. The rearrangement links TRBV6-1 to TRBJ1-4; D is perhaps TRBD1 (5 bases). The origin of this receptor is a woman between 25 and 40 years old with Graves disease. The DNA for the CDR3 is TGTGCCAGCTGCCCCGGGACGGCTAATGAAAAACTGTTTTTT. Its protein is CASCPGTANEKLFF.